Presented here are 30 T cell receptor beta chains from one specimen sequenced in a study of blood T cells in healthy people across ages. A second PCR of roughly 6 to 12 cycles used a sample-barcoded 5' primer and a J-beta primer mix. TCRdb recomputed calls from the 5' RACE reads with MiXCR, one row per CDR3 protein. The table lists roughly 700,000 distinct CDR3 sequences, approximately 29% of them singletons. The sample taken for sequencing was blood. Receptors originate from a woman over 75 in good health.

The chain combines TRBV27 with TRBJ2-3, with TRBD1 identical over 7 bases. The CDR3 loop spans 15 amino acids. Germline V gene data show CDR1 as MNHEY and CDR2 as SMNVEV (reference sequence). The trim removed 5 bases at V and 2 bases at J, leaving 7 bases unmatched. CDR3 bases: TGTGCCAGCAGTCCTCAGGGGGAAGACACAGATACGCAGTATTTT. Its translation is CASSPQGEDTDTQYF.

As for this clonotype: A much bigger clone sits one base away, suggesting this may be a read error. This chain joins TRBV15 and TRBJ2-3; possibly TRBD1 for D (5 bases). CDR3 length equals 14 residues. Germline V CDR1 and CDR2: LNHNV, YYDKDF (reference sequence). CDR3 sequence: CATRRVTGTDTQYF. Written as DNA, the CDR3 is TGTGCCACCCGCAGAGTGACAGGCACAGATACGCAGTATTTT. Supplemented by reference TRBV15 and TRBJ2-3, the full variable domain reads DAMVIQNPRYQVTQFGKPVTLSCSQTLNHNVMYWYQQKSSQAPKLLFHYYDKDFNNEADTPDNFQSRRPNTSFCFLDIRSPGLGDTAMYLCATRRVTGTDTQYFGPGTRLTVL.

This clonotype came up many times. The DNA for the CDR3 is TGTGCCACCAGTGACCCGGGACAGGTCGTCAATGAGCAGTTCTTC. Translating gives CATSDPGQVVNEQFF. The rearrangement joins TRBV24-1 to TRBJ2-1; 8 nucleotides line up with TRBD1. V lost 4 bases, J lost 6 bases, and 7 bases stayed unmatched. The CDR3 consists of 15 residues. Germline V lookup: CDR1 KGHDR, CDR2 SFDVKD.

This clonotype occurred a few times. The chain links TRBV12-3 or TRBV12-4 to TRBJ2-7; 12 bases fit TRBD2. The CDR3 runs 15 residues. J lost 2 bases, V lost 7 bases, and 6 bases had no gene match. Here the CDR3 reads CASTLGLAGPYEQYF. The CDR3 DNA is TGTGCCAGCACCCTAGGACTAGCGGGACCCTACGAGCAGTACTTC.

V and J are TRBV5-1 and TRBJ2-3; the D call may be TRBD1 or TRBD2 (5 bases each). Trimming cost V 4 bases and J 4 bases, with 13 bases left between them. CDR3 size: 14 residues. Germline CDR1 and CDR2: SGHRS and YFSETQ. The DNA of the CDR3 is TGCGCCAGCAGCAACCGGGGCCCACCAGATACGCAGTATTTT. Translating gives CASSNRGPPDTQYF.

This clonotype was counted many times. The V and J genes are TRBV12-3 or TRBV12-4 and TRBJ2-5, with 7 bases that match TRBD2. The length of the CDR3 is 15 residues. With V trimmed by 8 bases and J by 5 bases, 14 bases remained unmatched. This CDR3 is CASAWEAGVGETQYF. Here the CDR3 DNA reads TGTGCCAGCGCTTGGGAGGCGGGGGTCGGGGAGACCCAGTACTTC.

Note on this clonotype: This sequence may be a read error, since a much larger clone differs from it by one base. The rearrangement links TRBV6-4 to TRBJ2-1; D uncertain. The germline V gene encodes CDR1 MRHNA and CDR2 SNTAGT. CDR3 size: 15 residues. CDR3 nucleotides: TGTGCCAACAGTGACTCGGGCGGCTCCTACAATGAGCAGTTCTTC. Translating gives CANSDSGGSYNEQFF.

This clonotype was detected only a few times. A much bigger clone sits one base away, suggesting this may be a read error. The chain recombines TRBV5-1 with TRBJ2-3, with TRBD2 matching over 10 bases. Germline V gene lookup returns CDR1 SGHRS and CDR2 YFSETQ. This CDR3 is built from 15 residues. V gave up 1 base and J gave up 6 bases; unmatched junction bases: 5. The CDR3 DNA follows: TGCGCCAGCAGCTTGCGGAGCGGGGGGGGGGATACGCAGTATTTT. Protein: CASSLRSGGGDTQYF.

There are many counts of this clonotype. The rearrangement uses TRBV5-5 and TRBJ1-6, with 7 bases that match TRBD1. CDR1 and CDR2 from the germline V gene are SGHKS and YYEKEE (reference sequence). The CDR3 extends over 15 amino acids. V dropped 2 bases and J dropped 4; count of bases not matched to a gene: 3. The CDR3 loop reads CASSLRTGYNSPLHF. CDR3 DNA sequence: TGTGCCAGCAGCTTAAGGACAGGATATAATTCACCCCTCCACTTT. Drawing the rest from reference TRBV5-5 and TRBJ1-6, the complete variable domain is DAGVTQSPTHLIKTRGQQVTLRCSPISGHKSVSWYQQVLGQGPQFIFQYYEKEERGRGNFPDRFSARQFPNYSSELNVNALLLGDSALYLCASSLRTGYNSPLHFGNGTRLTVT.

CDR3 amino acids: CASSPQQGGGFGEQYF. CDR3 sequence (DNA): TGTGCCAGCAGTCCACAACAGGGCGGCGGTTTTGGCGAGCAGTACTTC. This chain joins TRBV28 and TRBJ2-7; D is possibly TRBD1 (6 bases). From germline, CDR1 is MDHEN and CDR2 SYDVKM. The CDR3 is 16 residues long. V was shortened by 5 bases and J by 6 bases, with 23 bases between the two germline ends.

This rearrangement joins TRBV27 to TRBJ1-1; tentative D call: TRBD1 (6 bases). The CDR3 length is 14 residues. Germline CDR1 reads MNHEY; CDR2 reads SMNVEV (reference sequence). Trimming removed 5 bases from V and 3 bases from J, with 13 bases in between. This chain's CDR3 is CASSQQGRDTEAFF. For the CDR3, the DNA is TGTGCCAGCAGTCAACAGGGAAGGGACACTGAAGCTTTCTTT.

The V gene is TRBV14, the J gene TRBJ2-7, with 8 bases lining up with TRBD1. Per the germline V gene, CDR1 is SGHDN and CDR2 is FVKESK. The CDR3 is made up of 15 amino acids. The junction had 14 bases not matched to a gene; V was cut back by 6 bases and J by 7 bases. The CDR3 sequence: CASSPGRGLSREQYF. CDR3 in DNA: TGTGCCAGCAGTCCCGGCAGGGGGCTTTCGAGAGAGCAGTACTTC.

This clonotype was seen many times. This chain joins TRBV7-2 and TRBJ2-1; possible D gene TRBD1, 6 bases. V was clipped by 2 bases and J by 5 bases, with 19 bases between them. The CDR3 totals 17 residues. Germline loops: CDR1 SGHTA, CDR2 FQGNSA. CDR3 sequence (DNA): TGTGCCAGCAGCTTATACAGGGCGTCAAGTTCTCACAATGAGCAGTTCTTC. Protein product: CASSLYRASSSHNEQFF.

Regarding this clonotype: Since a much larger clone is just one base distant, this may be a read error. The gene calls are TRBV5-1 and TRBJ2-1, with D perhaps TRBD2 (6 bases). The germline gives CDR1 SGHRS, CDR2 YFSETQ. The CDR3 extends over 15 amino acids. The V end was cut by 1 base, the J end by 6 bases, with 14 bases between. This CDR3 is CASSLLNRGSNEQFF. CDR3 sequence (DNA): TGCGCCAGCAGCTTGTTGAATCGGGGGAGCAATGAGCAGTTCTTC.

This clonotype was detected a few times. This chain uses TRBV9 with TRBJ2-2; D remains unclear. V lost 3 bases and J 2 bases, leaving 11 bases between the germline ends. Germline loops: CDR1 SGDLS, CDR2 YYNGEE. The CDR3 length is 15 residues. The CDR3 DNA sequence: TGTGCCAGCAGCGGTAGCAGTTCTAACACCGGGGAGCTGTTTTTT. Protein: CASSGSSSNTGELFF.

This chain connects TRBV5-1 to TRBJ2-1; possibly TRBD2 for D (5 bases). Trimming cost V 0 bases and J 10 bases, with 11 bases left between them. This CDR3 has 13 amino acids. Germline V gene data show CDR1 as SGHRS and CDR2 as YFSETQ. This CDR3 reads CASSLALEREQFF. DNA of the CDR3: TGCGCCAGCAGCTTGGCCCTTGAGCGGGAGCAGTTCTTC. Filled out from reference TRBV5-1 and TRBJ2-1, the complete variable domain reads KAGVTQTPRYLIKTRGQQVTLSCSPISGHRSVSWYQQTPGQGLQFLFEYFSETQRNKGNFPGRFSGRQFSNSRSEMNVSTLELGDSALYLCASSLALEREQFFGPGTRLTVL.

The chain carries TRBV5-1 and TRBJ2-3, with 14 nucleotides matching TRBD2. The J segment lost 3 bases and the V segment lost 4 bases, leaving 7 bases of the junction unmatched. CDR1 and CDR2 (germline): SGHRS, YFSETQ. The CDR3 has 17 residues. CDR3 bases: TGCGCCAGCAGCCCAGGGACTAGCGGGAGTGGGACAGATACGCAGTATTTT. This translates into CASSPGTSGSGTDTQYF. The variable domain in full, completed from reference TRBV5-1 and TRBJ2-3, reads KAGVTQTPRYLIKTRGQQVTLSCSPISGHRSVSWYQQTPGQGLQFLFEYFSETQRNKGNFPGRFSGRQFSNSRSEMNVSTLELGDSALYLCASSPGTSGSGTDTQYFGPGTRLTVL.

To note about this clonotype: A much larger clone differs from this one at a single base, so this may be a read error. The V and J genes are TRBV5-5 and TRBJ1-1, with D perhaps TRBD1 (5 bases). From germline, CDR1 is SGHKS and CDR2 YYEKEE (reference sequence). This CDR3 has 15 amino acids. Written as DNA, the CDR3 is TGTGCCAGCAGCGGGGGGTCTGCTTGGAACGCTGAAGCTTTCTTT. The encoded protein is CASSGGSAWNAEAFF.

This clonotype was observed many times. This rearrangement joins TRBV6-5 to TRBJ2-7, with 10 bases lining up with TRBD1. Germline lookup yields CDR1 MNHEY and CDR2 SVGAGI. After removal of 8 bases from V and 6 bases from J, the junction contained 16 bases not matched to a gene. The CDR3 is 16 residues long. CDR3 loop: CASGRGTGTGEREQYF. DNA for the CDR3: TGTGCCAGCGGTAGAGGGACCGGGACAGGGGAACGCGAGCAGTACTTC.

This clonotype was detected many times. V gene TRBV6-2 or TRBV6-3 combines with J gene TRBJ2-6; D is perhaps TRBD2 (6 bases). The ends were cut back, 2 bases at V and 3 bases at J, with 17 bases in the middle. From germline, CDR1 is MNHEY and CDR2 SVGEGT. The length of the CDR3 is 18 residues. The CDR3, as DNA: TGTGCCAGCAGTTACGGCGATAGGAGGGGCGGTGGGGCCAACGTCCTGACTTTC. Amino acids: CASSYGDRRGGGANVLTF.

The sample holds many counts of this clonotype. The chain carries TRBV5-1 and TRBJ2-1; a possible D gene is TRBD2 (6 bases). Germline lookup yields CDR1 SGHRS and CDR2 YFSETQ. There are 16 residues in the CDR3. The V end lost 2 bases, the J end lost 6 bases, and 18 bases lay between the germline ends. The CDR3 loop is CASSFDSGPRGNEQFF. Written as DNA, the CDR3 is TGCGCCAGCAGCTTTGACAGCGGGCCCCGGGGCAATGAGCAGTTCTTC.

V usage is TRBV7-8 and J usage is TRBJ2-1; D possibly corresponds to TRBD2 (6 bases). CDR3 length: 12 residues. Germline V gene lookup returns CDR1 SGHVS and CDR2 FQNEAQ. V was pared by 7 bases and J by 7 bases, with 11 bases between. The chain's CDR3 is CASTHGGNEQFF. CDR3 nucleotides: TGTGCCAGCACCCATGGGGGGAATGAGCAGTTCTTC. Full variable domain (outside the CDR3, taken from reference TRBV7-8 and TRBJ2-1): GAGVSQSPRYKVAKRGQDVALRCDPISGHVSLFWYQQALGQGPEFLTYFQNEAQLDKSGLPSDRFFAERPEGSVSTLKIQRTQQEDSAVYLCASTHGGNEQFFGPGTRLTVL.

This clonotype came up many times. This sequence joins TRBV5-5 and TRBJ2-5, with D possibly TRBD1 on 6 matching bases. V was pared by 1 base and J by 4 bases, with 14 bases between. From germline, CDR1 is SGHKS and CDR2 YYEKEE (reference sequence). This CDR3 spans 15 amino acids. The CDR3 sequence: CASSLTGRGAETQYF. The CDR3 region has the DNA TGTGCCAGCAGCTTGACAGGGCGAGGGGCAGAGACCCAGTACTTC.

Comment on this clonotype: With a much larger clone just one base away, this may be a read error. In nucleotides, the CDR3 is TGTGCCAGCAGCTCCCGGACTAGCGGGGGCTCATATCCAGATGCGCAGTATTTT. It encodes CASSSRTSGGSYPDAQYF. The rearrangement joins TRBV11-2 to TRBJ2-3; 13 bases align to TRBD2. CDR3 length: 18 amino acids. Germline values: CDR1 SGHAT, CDR2 FQNNGV.

Concerning this clonotype itself: This may come from a read error, since a much larger clone is one base off. As the CDR3 is not closed by the conserved phenylalanine or tryptophan, this likely results from a read error. This chain connects TRBV18 to TRBJ1-2; D gene ambiguous. This CDR3 has 15 residues. The germline V and J ends were trimmed by 3 bases and 3 bases, with 14 bases remaining between them. Germline CDR1 reads KGHSH; CDR2 reads LQKENI. As DNA, the CDR3 is TGTGCCAGCTCACCTCTCGGGCCCGGCGACTATGGCTACACCTGC. Protein: CASSPLGPGDYGYTC.

V usage is TRBV7-8 and J usage is TRBJ2-1; 7 bases agree with TRBD2. J lost 10 bases, V lost 5 bases, and 17 bases had no gene match. CDR3 length equals 16 residues. CDR1 and CDR2 from the germline V gene are SGHVS and FQNEAQ. The CDR3 spells CASSTPGTILLDEQFF. The CDR3 region has the DNA TGTGCCAGCAGCACCCCCGGGACTATCCTTCTGGACGAGCAGTTCTTC.

This clonotype was detected only once. This sequence joins TRBV11-3 and TRBJ2-3, with D perhaps TRBD1 (5 bases). The CDR3 spans 15 residues. V was trimmed by 3 bases and J by 4 bases, leaving 14 bases between them. Looked up from germline, CDR1 is SGHNT and CDR2 is YENEEA. The CDR3: CASSFKAGPADTQYF. The DNA of the CDR3 is TGTGCCAGCAGCTTTAAGGCAGGGCCGGCAGATACGCAGTATTTT.

This clonotype showed up many times. CDR3 in DNA: TGTGCCAGCAGCGCGGGACCCTATAATTCACCCCTCCACTTT. Residues: CASSAGPYNSPLHF. The chain carries TRBV7-8 and TRBJ1-6, with D possibly being TRBD1 (5 bases). CDR1 and CDR2 from the germline V gene are SGHVS and FQNEAQ. The CDR3 spans 14 residues. Trimming took 5 bases from V and 2 from J, leaving 7 bases between them.

This clonotype has at least ten counts. The chain combines TRBV7-9 with TRBJ1-1, with D unresolved. Germline values: CDR1 SEHNR, CDR2 FQNEAQ (reference sequence). The CDR3 runs 13 residues. With 5 bases removed from V and 0 bases from J, the gap between germline ends came to 7 bases. The CDR3 spells CASSRFMNTEAFF. The CDR3 DNA follows: TGTGCCAGCAGCCGTTTCATGAACACTGAAGCTTTCTTT.

This clonotype was counted only a few times. The gene calls are TRBV28 and TRBJ2-1, with D perhaps TRBD1 (5 bases). CDR1 is MDHEN, CDR2 SYDVKM, per germline. V lost 2 bases and J 4 bases, leaving 12 bases between the germline ends. This CDR3 is built from 15 residues. CDR3 loop: CASSLRAGPYNEQFF. The CDR3, as DNA: TGTGCCAGCAGTTTACGGGCAGGGCCTTACAATGAGCAGTTCTTC.